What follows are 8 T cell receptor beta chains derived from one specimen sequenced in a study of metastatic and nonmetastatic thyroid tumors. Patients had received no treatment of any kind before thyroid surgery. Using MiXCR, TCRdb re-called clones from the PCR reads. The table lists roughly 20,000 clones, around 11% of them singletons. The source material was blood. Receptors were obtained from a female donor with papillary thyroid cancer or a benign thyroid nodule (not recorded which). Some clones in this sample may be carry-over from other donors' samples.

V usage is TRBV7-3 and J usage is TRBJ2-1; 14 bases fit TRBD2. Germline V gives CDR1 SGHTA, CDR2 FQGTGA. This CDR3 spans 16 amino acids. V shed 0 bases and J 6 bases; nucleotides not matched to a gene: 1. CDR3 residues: CASSLTGLAGGNEQFF. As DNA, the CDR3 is TGTGCCAGCAGCTTAACAGGACTAGCGGGAGGCAATGAGCAGTTCTTC.

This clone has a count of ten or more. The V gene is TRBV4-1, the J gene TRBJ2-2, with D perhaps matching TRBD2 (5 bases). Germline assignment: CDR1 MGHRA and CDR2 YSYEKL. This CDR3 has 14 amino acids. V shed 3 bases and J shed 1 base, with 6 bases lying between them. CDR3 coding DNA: TGCGCCAGCAGCCAGGAGGAGAACACCGGGGAGCTGTTTTTT. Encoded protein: CASSQEENTGELFF.

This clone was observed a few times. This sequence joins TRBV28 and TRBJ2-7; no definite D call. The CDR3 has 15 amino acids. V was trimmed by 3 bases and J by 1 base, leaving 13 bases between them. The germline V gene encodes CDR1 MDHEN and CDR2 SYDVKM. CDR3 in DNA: TGTGCCAGCAGTTTGACATACCCGGGTTCCTACGAGCAGTACTTC. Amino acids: CASSLTYPGSYEQYF.

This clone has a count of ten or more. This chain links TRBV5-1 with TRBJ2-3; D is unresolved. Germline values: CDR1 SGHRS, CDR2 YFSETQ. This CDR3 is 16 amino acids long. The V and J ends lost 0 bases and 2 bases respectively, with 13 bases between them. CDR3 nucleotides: TGCGCCAGCAGCTTGGGCCTCCAAGGGCCCACAGATACGCAGTATTTT. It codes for CASSLGLQGPTDTQYF.

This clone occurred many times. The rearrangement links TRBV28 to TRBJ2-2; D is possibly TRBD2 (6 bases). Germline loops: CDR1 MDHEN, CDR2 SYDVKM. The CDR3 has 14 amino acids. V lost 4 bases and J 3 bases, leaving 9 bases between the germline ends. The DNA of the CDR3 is TGTGCCAGCAGTTCGGGGGTCCACACCGGGGAGCTGTTTTTT. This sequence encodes CASSSGVHTGELFF. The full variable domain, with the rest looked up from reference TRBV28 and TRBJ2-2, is DVKVTQSSRYLVKRTGEKVFLECVQDMDHENMFWYRQDPGLGLRLIYFSYDVKMKEKGDIPEGYSVSREKKERFSLILESASTNQTSMYLCASSSGVHTGELFFGEGSRLTVL.

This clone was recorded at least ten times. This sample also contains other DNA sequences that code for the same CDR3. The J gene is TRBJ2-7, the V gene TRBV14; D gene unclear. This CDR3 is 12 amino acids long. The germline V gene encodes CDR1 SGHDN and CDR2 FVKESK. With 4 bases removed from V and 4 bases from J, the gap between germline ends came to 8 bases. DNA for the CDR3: TGTGCCAGCAGCCTAGCATCTTACGAGCAGTACTTC. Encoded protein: CASSLASYEQYF.

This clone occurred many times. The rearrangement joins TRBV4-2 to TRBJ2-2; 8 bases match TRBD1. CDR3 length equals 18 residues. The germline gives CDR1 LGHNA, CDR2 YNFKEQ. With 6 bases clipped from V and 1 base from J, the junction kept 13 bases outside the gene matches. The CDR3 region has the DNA TGTGCCAGCAGTTCCCCGGTCAGGGGGCTTTTGAACACCGGGGAGCTGTTTTTT. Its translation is CASSSPVRGLLNTGELFF.

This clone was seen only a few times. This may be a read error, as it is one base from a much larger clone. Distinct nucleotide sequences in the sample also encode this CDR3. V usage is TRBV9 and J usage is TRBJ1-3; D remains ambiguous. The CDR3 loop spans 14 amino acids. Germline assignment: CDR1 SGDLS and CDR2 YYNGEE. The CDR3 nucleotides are TGTGCTAGCAGCGCCAGCTCATCGGCGCACACCATATATTTT. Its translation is CASSASSSAHTIYF. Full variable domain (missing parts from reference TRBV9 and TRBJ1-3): DSGVTQTPKHLITATGQRVTLRCSPRSGDLSVYWYQQSLDQGLQFLIQYYNGEERAKGNILERFSAQQFPDLHSELNLSSLELGDSALYFCASSASSSAHTIYFGEGSWLTVV.